A single sample is the source of the 30 T cell receptor beta chains below, sequenced in a study of blood T cell repertoires in COVID-19. Assay used: immunoSEQ multiplex PCR; TCRdb lists only in-frame clones, some missing. The table includes about 180,000 clones, 87% detected once. The material sequenced was peripheral blood. These receptors were obtained from a woman in her 70s with COVID-19, enrolled during active disease.

V is TRBV6-1 and J is TRBJ2-7, with a weak D call TRBD1 (6 bases). The germline V gene encodes CDR1 MNHNS and CDR2 SASEGT. The CDR3 totals 14 residues. Trimming cost V 3 bases and J 5 bases, with 14 bases left between them. CDR3 loop: CASSDFGTSNEQYF. CDR3 DNA: TGTGCCAGCAGTGATTTCGGGACATCCAACGAGCAGTACTTC.

This sequence joins TRBV28 and TRBJ2-7; TRBD1 matches at 9 bases. The CDR3 is 15 residues long. CDR1 and CDR2 from the germline V gene are MDHEN and SYDVKM. J was trimmed by 1 base and V by 9 bases; bases with no gene match: 10. The CDR3, as DNA: TGTGCCAGTCGGAGTGTGGGACAGGGATCCTACGAGCAGTACTTC. Protein: CASRSVGQGSYEQYF.

This clone has only one observation. The chain combines TRBV30 with TRBJ2-2, with D possibly being TRBD2 (5 bases). The V gene lost 4 bases and the J gene lost 1 base, with 10 bases spanning the gap. CDR1 is GTSNPN and CDR2 is SVGIG in the germline V gene (reference sequence). The CDR3 is 14 amino acids. In nucleotides, the CDR3 is TGTGCCTGGACCCTCGGGGTGAACACCGGGGAGCTGTTTTTT. This encodes CAWTLGVNTGELFF.

The V and J genes are TRBV7-9 and TRBJ1-2; TRBD1 aligns across 9 bases. Germline loops: CDR1 SEHNR, CDR2 FQNEAQ (reference sequence). The length of the CDR3 is 15 residues. J lost 4 bases, V lost 4 bases, and 7 bases had no gene match. The CDR3 region is CASSSPDRGVYGYTF. CDR3 nucleotides: TGTGCCAGCAGCTCACCGGACAGGGGCGTCTATGGCTACACCTTC.

This clone was counted a few times. V and J are TRBV6-4 and TRBJ2-3; 8 bases map to TRBD1. V shed 3 bases, J shed 5 bases, and the junction held 13 bases outside the gene matches. The CDR3 loop spans 17 amino acids. The germline gives CDR1 MRHNA, CDR2 SNTAGT. CDR3 nucleotides: TGTGCCAGCAGTGAAGATCCCTCCAGGGGGCGATTAGATACGCAGTATTTT. Protein sequence: CASSEDPSRGRLDTQYF.

The CDR3 loop reads CASSLDNYKRAQYF. The CDR3 bases are TGTGCCAGCAGCTTGGACAATTACAAGAGGGCCCAGTACTTC. This chain connects TRBV5-8 to TRBJ2-5, with a possible D match to TRBD2 (5 bases). V shed 0 bases and J shed 9 bases, with 15 bases lying between them. Germline V gene data show CDR1 as SGHTS and CDR2 as YDEGEE. This CDR3 has 14 residues.

The V and J genes are TRBV3-1 (or the pseudogene TRBV3-2) and TRBJ1-2, with 7 bases identical to TRBD1. Trimming removed 0 bases from V and 1 base from J; junction bases left unmatched: 20. CDR1 LGHDT and CDR2 YNNKEL come from the germline V gene (reference sequence). This CDR3 contains 21 residues. CDR3 DNA sequence: TGTGCCAGCAGCCAAGATCGGTTGGTAAGGGACAGCCCCGGGGGTAACTATGGCTACACCTTC. Encoded protein: CASSQDRLVRDSPGGNYGYTF.

This clone was seen only once. The J gene is TRBJ2-7, the V gene TRBV15; TRBD2 matches at 9 bases. The V segment lost 0 bases and the J segment 0 bases; nucleotides outside the gene matches: 3. The CDR3 is 16 residues long. The germline V gene encodes CDR1 LNHNV and CDR2 YYDKDF (reference sequence). CDR3 sequence (DNA): TGTGCCACCAGCAGAGATTTGCGGGGGGGCTCCTACGAGCAGTACTTC. It is translated as CATSRDLRGGSYEQYF. The entire variable domain, with the rest obtained from reference TRBV15 and TRBJ2-7, is as follows: DAMVIQNPRYQVTQFGKPVTLSCSQTLNHNVMYWYQQKSSQAPKLLFHYYDKDFNNEADTPDNFQSRRPNTSFCFLDIRSPGLGDTAMYLCATSRDLRGGSYEQYFGPGTRLTVT.

This rearrangement joins TRBV4-3 to TRBJ1-1; 7 bases fit TRBD1. Germline assignment: CDR1 LGHNA and CDR2 YSLEER. This CDR3 contains 13 residues. With V trimmed by 2 bases and J by 5 bases, 2 bases remained unmatched. The DNA of the CDR3 is TGCGCCAGCAGCCAACCAGGGGGAACTGAAGCTTTCTTT. Translated: CASSQPGGTEAFF.

This chain joins TRBV28 and TRBJ2-7, with 10 bases that match TRBD2. Germline values: CDR1 MDHEN, CDR2 SYDVKM. The CDR3 runs 14 residues. V trimming: 7 bases; J trimming: 4 bases; junction bases outside the gene matches: 7. CDR3 in amino acids: CASTKLAGMYEQYF. CDR3 in DNA: TGTGCCAGCACCAAACTAGCGGGAATGTACGAGCAGTACTTC. Combining the CDR3 with reference TRBV28 and TRBJ2-7 gives the whole variable domain DVKVTQSSRYLVKRTGEKVFLECVQDMDHENMFWYRQDPGLGLRLIYFSYDVKMKEKGDIPEGYSVSREKKERFSLILESASTNQTSMYLCASTKLAGMYEQYFGPGTRLTVT.

The chain couples TRBV28 to TRBJ2-2, with TRBD2 identical over 7 bases. The length of the CDR3 is 15 residues. Trimming took 4 bases from V and 4 from J; bases not matched to a gene: 6. The germline V gene encodes CDR1 MDHEN and CDR2 SYDVKM. Here the CDR3 DNA reads TGTGCCAGCAGTTCCCCCCCGGGGGGCACCGGGGAGCTGTTTTTT. Residues: CASSSPPGGTGELFF. Full variable domain (missing parts from reference TRBV28 and TRBJ2-2): DVKVTQSSRYLVKRTGEKVFLECVQDMDHENMFWYRQDPGLGLRLIYFSYDVKMKEKGDIPEGYSVSREKKERFSLILESASTNQTSMYLCASSSPPGGTGELFFGEGSRLTVL.

The chain is built from TRBV5-6 and TRBJ1-3, with D uncertain. The CDR3 covers 14 residues. Germline V gene sequence: CDR1 SGHDT, CDR2 YYEEEE. V dropped 4 bases and J dropped 0 bases, with 8 bases sitting between them. This CDR3 reads CASSPQHSGNTIYF. The CDR3 region has the DNA TGTGCCAGCAGCCCACAGCACTCTGGAAACACCATATATTTT.

The chain employs TRBV2 and TRBJ2-1; D gene uncertain. V was cut by 4 bases and J by 3 bases, with 7 bases left in between. Germline CDR1 reads SNHLY; CDR2 reads FYNNEI. This CDR3 has 13 amino acids. The CDR3 DNA follows: TGTGCCAGCAGTGGAAGCTACTACAATGAGCAGTTCTTC. Translated, it gives CASSGSYYNEQFF.

The V and J genes are TRBV9 and TRBJ1-2; 8 bases fit TRBD1. Germline CDR1 and CDR2: SGDLS and YYNGEE. The CDR3 is 15 amino acids. Trimming cost V 4 bases and J 4 bases; bases outside gene matches: 9. Written as DNA, the CDR3 is TGTGCCAGCAGCTTAGGACAGGGTTTAGGCTATGGCTACACCTTC. Translation: CASSLGQGLGYGYTF. Using reference TRBV9 and TRBJ1-2 for the parts outside the CDR3, the full variable domain is DSGVTQTPKHLITATGQRVTLRCSPRSGDLSVYWYQQSLDQGLQFLIQYYNGEERAKGNILERFSAQQFPDLHSELNLSSLELGDSALYFCASSLGQGLGYGYTFGSGTRLTVV.

This clone was detected only once. The gene calls are TRBV9 and TRBJ1-1; D gene unclear. The germline CDR1 and CDR2 sequences are SGDLS and YYNGEE. The germline V and J ends were trimmed by 2 bases and 1 base, with 12 bases remaining between them. This CDR3 comprises 15 residues. CDR3 residues: CASSVVGLSNTEAFF. Written as DNA, the CDR3 is TGTGCCAGCAGCGTCGTAGGACTTTCGAACACTGAAGCTTTCTTT.

The CDR3 is CASSETSAYNEQFF. DNA for the CDR3: TGCGCCAGCAGCGAGACTTCCGCCTACAATGAGCAGTTCTTC. The V and J genes are TRBV5-1 and TRBJ2-1, with no clear D. V was cut by 4 bases and J by 2 bases, with 10 bases left in between. Per germline, CDR1 SGHRS and CDR2 YFSETQ. This CDR3 is 14 amino acids long.

The chain couples TRBV19 to TRBJ2-1; a weak D match, TRBD2 (6 bases). This CDR3 has 13 amino acids. CDR1 is LNHDA, CDR2 SQIVND, per germline (reference sequence). The V gene lost 7 bases and the J gene lost 4 bases, with 11 bases spanning the gap. The CDR3 is CASTTGTYNEQFF. The DNA for the CDR3 is TGTGCCAGTACCACCGGGACTTACAATGAGCAGTTCTTC.

This sequence joins TRBV5-1 and TRBJ1-1; maybe TRBD1 (6 bases). CDR3 length equals 15 residues. From germline, CDR1 is SGHRS and CDR2 YFSETQ. Trimming cost V 0 bases and J 2 bases, with 11 bases left between them. The CDR3 region is CASSLGTDINTEAFF. The CDR3 region has the DNA TGCGCCAGCAGCTTGGGGACAGATATCAACACTGAAGCTTTCTTT.

The chain is built from TRBV11-2 and TRBJ2-5; TRBD2 aligns across 9 bases. CDR3 length: 15 residues. Germline CDR1 reads SGHAT; CDR2 reads FQNNGV. Trimming at V came to 6 bases and at J to 2 bases, leaving 7 bases not matched to a gene. The CDR3 coding sequence is TGTGCCAGCAGGCCGGGTAGCGGGAGTCAAGAGACCCAGTACTTC. Translation gives CASRPGSGSQETQYF.

The chain combines TRBV18 with TRBJ2-1, with D tentatively TRBD2 (6 bases). The CDR3 covers 13 residues. Trimming stripped 3 bases from V and 8 bases from J, with 11 bases between. Germline values: CDR1 KGHSH, CDR2 LQKENI. Here the CDR3 DNA reads TGTGCCAGCTCACCTAGACTAGTACATGAGCAGTTCTTC. It translates to CASSPRLVHEQFF.

This rearrangement joins TRBV30 to TRBJ2-7; a weak D match, TRBD1 (5 bases). CDR1 GTSNPN and CDR2 SVGIG come from the germline V gene (reference sequence). The V end was cut by 0 bases, the J end by 6 bases, with 15 bases between. The CDR3 is 14 residues long. CDR3 nucleotide sequence: TGTGCCTGGAGTGTACTTAGACTCCAGGGCGAGCAGTACTTC. It is translated as CAWSVLRLQGEQYF.

The chain is built from TRBV4-1 and TRBJ2-3; TRBD1 is a possible D gene (6 bases). The CDR3 loop spans 15 amino acids. Germline CDR1 and CDR2: MGHRA and YSYEKL. Trimming took off 0 bases at V and 7 bases at J, with 14 bases between the two ends. The CDR3 DNA is TGCGCCAGCAGCCAAGAGACAGGAGAGTTATATACGCAGTATTTT. It translates to CASSQETGELYTQYF.

The V call is TRBV5-8, the J call TRBJ1-3; TRBD1 matches at 8 bases. The CDR3 runs 15 residues. Trimming removed 3 bases from V and 2 bases from J; junction bases left unmatched: 4. Germline CDR1 SGHTS, CDR2 YDEGEE. The CDR3, as DNA: TGTGCCAGCAGCTCTCAGGGGGCGACTGGAAACACCATATATTTT. Translating it yields CASSSQGATGNTIYF.

The chain is built from TRBV5-6 and TRBJ1-6, with 8 bases that match TRBD1. J lost 8 bases, V lost 5 bases, and 3 bases had no gene match. Germline V lookup: CDR1 SGHDT, CDR2 YYEEEE. CDR3 length: 13 residues. CDR3: CASRGQADSPLHF. CDR3 DNA sequence: TGTGCCAGCAGGGGACAGGCAGATTCACCCCTCCACTTT.

This chain links TRBV4-1 with TRBJ2-7, with D perhaps TRBD2 (6 bases). The germline CDR1 and CDR2 sequences are MGHRA and YSYEKL. The CDR3 runs 15 residues. Trimming left V 0 bases short and J 8 bases short, with 17 bases between. This CDR3 is CASSQDEALGGKQYF. CDR3 coding DNA: TGCGCCAGCAGCCAAGATGAGGCACTCGGGGGAAAGCAGTACTTC.

The rearrangement uses TRBV6-5 and TRBJ1-1, with 7 bases matching TRBD1. The CDR3 totals 15 residues. V gave up 6 bases and J gave up 3 bases; unmatched junction bases: 10. Germline lookup yields CDR1 MNHEY and CDR2 SVGAGI. The CDR3 protein is CASRGGTGADTEAFF. The CDR3 DNA is TGTGCCAGCAGAGGAGGAACAGGGGCGGACACTGAAGCTTTCTTT.

The chain is built from TRBV24-1 and TRBJ1-2; D may be TRBD1 (6 bases). CDR1 is KGHDR, CDR2 SFDVKD, per germline. There are 14 residues in the CDR3. V dropped 6 bases and J dropped 2 bases, with 12 bases sitting between them. Here the CDR3 DNA reads TGTGCCACCAGTTCAGGGGCGAGGAACTATGGCTACACCTTC. This translates into CATSSGARNYGYTF.

The genes are TRBV10-1 and TRBJ1-1; 11 bases map to TRBD1. The CDR3 is 17 amino acids. V shed 2 bases, J shed 0 bases, and the junction held 5 bases outside the gene matches. Germline loops: CDR1 WNHNN, CDR2 SYGVQD (reference sequence). The CDR3 loop reads CASSEEDRGRLNTEAFF. CDR3 DNA: TGCGCCAGCAGTGAGGAGGACAGGGGGCGATTGAACACTGAAGCTTTCTTT.

The chain couples TRBV27 to TRBJ1-3; D is perhaps TRBD1 (5 bases). With 2 bases removed from V and 4 bases from J, the gap between germline ends came to 18 bases. CDR3 size: 17 residues. The germline CDR1 and CDR2 sequences are MNHEY and SMNVEV (reference sequence). In nucleotides, the CDR3 is TGTGCCAGCAGTTTAGGGGGGAAACCTCTGGCCGGAAACACCATATATTTT. It translates to CASSLGGKPLAGNTIYF.

V and J are TRBV4-1 and TRBJ2-3; D is possibly TRBD2 (5 bases). The V end was cut by 1 base, the J end by 4 bases, with 15 bases between. Per germline, CDR1 MGHRA and CDR2 YSYEKL. This CDR3 contains 16 residues. CDR3 in DNA: TGCGCCAGCAGCCAAGGGAGGACGTCAGTGGCAGATACGCAGTATTTT. This gives the protein CASSQGRTSVADTQYF.